These 13 T cell receptor beta chains share one sample of origin, sequenced in a study of T cell repertoires in cytomegalovirus infection. TCRdb called the reads again in MiXCR, with one record for every CDR3 protein. The sample holds some 940,000 distinct CDR3 sequences, roughly 30% seen once. No antigen has been identified for these receptors. The material was cultured CD8+ T cells from PBMCs, obtained from culture after CMV antigen stimulation. These TCRs come from a human donor in good health (CMV status not recorded). Some clones in this sample may be carry-over from other donors' samples.

This clonotype was counted ten times or more. This chain links TRBV7-9 with TRBJ2-6; D possibly corresponds to TRBD2 (5 bases). Trimming stripped 6 bases from V and 0 bases from J, with 15 bases between. There are 17 residues in the CDR3. CDR1 is SEHNR, CDR2 FQNEAQ, per germline (reference sequence). Here the CDR3 DNA reads TGTGCCAGCAGGGGAGCGTTCGATCTCTCTGGGGCCAACGTCCTGACTTTC. It yields the protein CASRGAFDLSGANVLTF. The full variable domain, its missing parts supplied by reference TRBV7-9 and TRBJ2-6, is DTGVSQNPRHKITKRGQNVTFRCDPISEHNRLYWYRQTLGQGPEFLTYFQNEAQLEKSRLLSDRFSAERPKGSFSTLEIQRTEQGDSAMYLCASRGAFDLSGANVLTFGAGSRLTVL.

At least ten counts were recorded for this clonotype. This sequence joins TRBV7-8 and TRBJ1-2, with a weak D call TRBD1 (6 bases). CDR3 size: 17 residues. The V end was cut by 2 bases, the J end by 4 bases, with 20 bases between. Per the germline V gene, CDR1 is SGHVS and CDR2 is FQNEAQ. The CDR3 is CASSLYEGGNYLYGYTF. CDR3 nucleotide sequence: TGTGCCAGCAGCTTATATGAGGGGGGGAATTATCTCTATGGCTACACCTTC.

The CDR3 nucleotides are TGCAGCGTTGAAGATCGGCAGGGCCGCTATGGCTACACCTTC. Translation gives CSVEDRQGRYGYTF. V is TRBV29-1 and J is TRBJ1-2; D possibly corresponds to TRBD1 (5 bases). V was clipped by 0 bases and J by 4 bases, with 12 bases between them. Germline CDR1 is SQVTM and CDR2 is ANQGSEA. There are 14 residues in the CDR3.

The chain links TRBV6-5 to TRBJ1-4; TRBD1 agrees at 10 bases. Germline lookup yields CDR1 MNHEY and CDR2 SVGAGI. The CDR3 consists of 17 residues. Unmatched junction bases numbered 9, after V lost 0 bases and J lost 8 bases. The DNA for the CDR3 is TGTGCCAGCAGTTACTCAGCCTGGGACAGGGGTGAGGAAAAACTGTTTTTT. Translating gives CASSYSAWDRGEEKLFF.

In regard to this clonotype: At one end the junction does not follow the germline gene, possibly because of a read error. The chain has TRBV27 and TRBJ2-5, with a tentative D call TRBD1 (5 bases). Germline V lookup: CDR1 MNHEY, CDR2 SMNVEV (reference sequence). CDR3 length: 14 residues. As DNA, the CDR3 is TGTGCCAACAGTTCTCCAGGGAAACAAGAGACCCAGTACTTC. Translated, it gives CANSSPGKQETQYF.

This clonotype was recorded a few times. This chain connects TRBV27 to TRBJ1-4; no clear D gene. The CDR3 runs 15 residues. CDR1 is MNHEY and CDR2 is SMNVEV in the germline V gene (reference sequence). With 5 bases removed from V and 2 bases from J, the gap between germline ends came to 12 bases. CDR3 amino acids: CASSQTDPTNEKLFF. The CDR3 nucleotides read TGTGCCAGCAGTCAGACTGATCCTACTAATGAAAAACTGTTTTTT.

A few counts support this clonotype. The genes are TRBV20-1 and TRBJ1-1, with 11 bases fitting TRBD1. V lost 5 bases, J lost 1 base, and 6 bases stayed unmatched. CDR3 length: 15 amino acids. Germline CDR1 DFQATT, CDR2 SNEGSKA (reference sequence). DNA of the CDR3: TGCAGTGCTCCGGACAGGGGGCGGAGGAACACTGAAGCTTTCTTT. The encoded protein is CSAPDRGRRNTEAFF.

V is TRBV19 and J is TRBJ2-2; D is uncertain. CDR1 is LNHDA and CDR2 is SQIVND in the germline V gene (reference sequence). Trimming took off 2 bases at V and 1 base at J, with 14 bases between the two ends. CDR3 length: 17 residues. As DNA, the CDR3 is TGTGCCAGTAGTATAATCGACTCCCCGGGGAACACCGGGGAGCTGTTTTTT. Protein: CASSIIDSPGNTGELFF.

The table lists this clonotype with a few counts. The V gene is TRBV28, the J gene TRBJ1-6; D may be TRBD1 (6 bases). Trimming removed 6 bases from V and 11 bases from J, with 20 bases in between. The CDR3 sequence is 15 residues long. The germline CDR1 and CDR2 sequences are MDHEN and SYDVKM. The CDR3 is CASSPPYRELTPLHF. CDR3 in DNA: TGTGCCAGCAGCCCCCCCTACAGGGAACTGACACCCCTCCACTTT. Filled out from reference TRBV28 and TRBJ1-6, the complete variable domain reads DVKVTQSSRYLVKRTGEKVFLECVQDMDHENMFWYRQDPGLGLRLIYFSYDVKMKEKGDIPEGYSVSREKKERFSLILESASTNQTSMYLCASSPPYRELTPLHFGNGTRLTVT.

J is TRBJ2-1 and V is TRBV12-3 or TRBV12-4; 12 nucleotides line up with TRBD2. The trim removed 0 bases at V and 9 bases at J, leaving 6 bases unmatched. The CDR3 has 16 amino acids. CDR3 coding DNA: TGTGCCAGCAGTTTAGCGCTAGCGGGGGGGCCCAGTGAGCAGTTCTTC. Translated: CASSLALAGGPSEQFF.

This clonotype was counted a few times. The chain couples TRBV27 to TRBJ2-1; D gene unclear. The CDR3 length is 11 residues. Germline V gives CDR1 MNHEY, CDR2 SMNVEV (reference sequence). The V gene lost 7 bases and the J gene lost 8 bases, with 9 bases spanning the gap. The CDR3 sequence is CASTLRDEQFF. CDR3 DNA: TGTGCCAGCACTCTAAGGGATGAGCAGTTCTTC.

The J gene is TRBJ1-1, the V gene TRBV6-8, with D possibly matching TRBD1 (5 bases). Germline CDR1 and CDR2: MNHGY and SAAAGT. The CDR3 length is 14 residues. With 3 bases removed from V and 3 bases from J, the gap between germline ends came to 11 bases. The CDR3 loop is CASSYRGAYTEAFF. In DNA, the CDR3 is TGTGCCAGCAGTTATAGGGGCGCGTACACTGAAGCTTTCTTT.

This clonotype was counted many times. The rearrangement joins TRBV7-6 to TRBJ2-5; TRBD1 is a possible D gene (6 bases). The CDR3 has 14 residues. Trimming took off 6 bases at V and 7 bases at J, with 18 bases between the two ends. From germline, CDR1 is SGHVS and CDR2 FNYEAQ. The DNA for the CDR3 is TGTGCCAGCAGTTATGGACAGCCTATGGGGACCCAGTACTTC. The encoded protein is CASSYGQPMGTQYF.